These T cell receptor beta chains were read from a single sample in a study of CD4+ T cells in melanoma. TCRdb's copy holds only in-frame clones and misses some; the assay was immunoSEQ multiplex PCR. The repertoire holds roughly 120,000 clones, with 80% to 95% as singletons. Specimen: peripheral blood. The source is a human donor with melanoma. Each CDR3 is given without its conserved first and last residue.

v_gene,CDR3aa
TRBV4-1,ASSPIGRKNQPQH
TRBV6-5,ASSYSTGSPYEQY
TRBV19,ASSSGLFGEAF
TRBV5-4,ASSLNSGAQF
TRBV5-1,ASSWTGISYEQY
TRBV28,ASRPGQVTDTQY
TRBV6-5,ASSSPLSPNEQF
TRBV5-1,ASSLDGGRGGDTQY
TRBV19,ASRRADRNQPQH
TRBV19,ASSRVMDEGSNQPQH
TRBV2,ASSTPRVSDEKLF
TRBV5-6,ASSSLAGAYTGELF
TRBV5-1,ASRDSSSGNTIY
TRBV5-1,ASSLAPNTGLGEQY
TRBV21-1,ASSKGRDEQF
TRBV5-1,ASSLTGDNSYEQY